A selection of T cell receptor beta chains follows, all from one sample in a study of patients and donors after allogeneic stem cell transplantation. In TCRdb, the RT-PCR reads were re-called with MiXCR into one record per CDR3 protein. Of about a million distinct CDR3 sequences in the sample, roughly 18% were seen once. The sequenced material came from blood, either unsorted or a sorted T cell fraction (not recorded which). The receptor source for this set is a human donor who was either an allogeneic HSCT recipient or a stem cell or donor lymphocyte infusion donor (not recorded which). It is not recorded whose cells these are; they may come from a transplant donor. Each CDR3 is given with its conserved first and last residue. The D gene is left open where the match is weak. Size tells how often a clone was seen (once, few, many) or the class of an expanded clone, and some rows leave it out.

few	TRBV9	NA	TRBJ2-2	14	CASSVGNPQAELFF	TGTGCCAGCAGCGTAGGCAATCCTCAGGCGGAGCTGTTTTTT
NA	TRBV7-9	NA	TRBJ1-5	13	CASTLSVDQPQHF	TGTGCCAGCACCTTATCCGTAGATCAGCCCCAGCATTTT
NA	TRBV6-5	NA	TRBJ2-7	17	CASSYSGYSRGGYEQYF	TGTGCCAGCAGTTACTCTGGGTACTCGAGGGGAGGCTACGAGCAGTACTTC
NA	TRBV7-2	TRBD1	TRBJ1-5	14	CASSLTTGDQPQHF	TGTGCCAGCAGCTTAACCACAGGGGATCAGCCCCAGCATTTT
many	TRBV6-1	NA	TRBJ1-3	13	CASSRGSGNTIYF	TGTGCCAGCAGTCGGGGTTCTGGAAACACCATATATTTT
many	TRBV30	NA	TRBJ2-1	11	CAWTAANEQFF	TGTGCCTGGACCGCCGCGAATGAGCAGTTCTTC
NA	TRBV29-1	TRBD2	TRBJ2-7	15	CSVVGTSGTSYEQYF	TGCAGCGTTGTAGGGACTAGCGGGACCTCCTACGAGCAGTACTTC
few	TRBV5-1	TRBD2	TRBJ2-1	16	CASSESGRAKNSEQFF	TGCGCCAGCAGCGAGAGCGGGAGGGCCAAAAATTCTGAGCAGTTCTTC
NA	TRBV10-3	NA	TRBJ1-6	15	CAISELPGGNSPLHF	TGTGCCATCAGTGAGTTACCCGGGGGGAATTCACCCCTCCACTTT
few	TRBV20-1	NA	TRBJ1-6	11	CSASGDSPLHF	TGCAGTGCCTCAGGGGATTCACCCCTCCACTTT
NA	TRBV12-3/TRBV12-4	TRBD1	TRBJ1-2	13	CACSYRGRGGYTF	TGTGCCTGCTCTTATAGGGGGCGCGGTGGCTACACCTTC
few	TRBV29-1	TRBD2	TRBJ2-1	16	CSVEVRRAGGHNEQFF	TGCAGCGTTGAAGTAAGACGAGCGGGGGGTCACAATGAGCAGTTCTTC
few	TRBV24-1	TRBD1	TRBJ1-1	13	CATRGQGDTEAFF	TGTGCCACCCGGGGACAGGGGGACACTGAAGCTTTCTTT
many	TRBV4-2	TRBD1	TRBJ2-5	13	CASSQEGTGTQYF	TGTGCCAGCAGCCAAGAAGGGACAGGGACCCAGTACTTC
NA	TRBV9	TRBD2	TRBJ2-5	20	CASSVATGLAGGRRMETQYF	TGTGCCAGCAGCGTAGCTACGGGGCTAGCGGGGGGGCGACGGATGGAGACCCAGTACTTC
few	TRBV7-9	NA	TRBJ1-2	15	CASSLEHGYRHGYTF	TGTGCCAGCAGCTTAGAACACGGGTACCGTCATGGCTACACCTTC
NA	TRBV7-9	TRBD2	TRBJ2-7	15	CASTLGGGPTYEQYF	TGTGCCAGCACCTTGGGGGGAGGGCCAACCTACGAGCAGTACTTC
NA	TRBV27	TRBD2	TRBJ2-2	16	CASSQLAGANTGELFF	TGTGCCAGCAGTCAACTAGCGGGGGCGAACACCGGGGAGCTGTTTTTT
NA	TRBV7-8	NA	TRBJ2-1	17	CASSPNTRGSSYNEQFF	TGTGCCAGCAGCCCAAATACGCGGGGAAGCTCCTACAATGAGCAGTTCTTC
few	TRBV6-5	NA	TRBJ2-7	13	CASSYRRHYEQYF	TGTGCCAGCAGTTACCGACGGCACTACGAGCAGTACTTC
few	TRBV5-6	NA	TRBJ1-1	14	CASSGVGAGTEAFF	TGTGCCAGCAGCGGGGTTGGGGCAGGGACTGAAGCTTTCTTT
many	TRBV4-1	NA	TRBJ2-4	16	CASSQLPGLGQYIQYF	TGCGCCAGCAGCCAACTGCCGGGGTTGGGTCAGTACATTCAGTACTTC
many	TRBV12-3/TRBV12-4	TRBD1	TRBJ1-5	15	CASSRGQGRNQPQHF	TGTGCCAGCAGCCGTGGACAGGGAAGGAATCAGCCCCAGCATTTT
many	TRBV10-3	NA	TRBJ2-7	13	CAIQLNRADEQYF	TGTGCCATTCAGCTTAATCGTGCCGACGAGCAGTACTTC
NA	TRBV5-1	NA	TRBJ2-5	13	CASSLEGSETQYF	TGCGCCAGCAGCTTGGAGGGTAGCGAGACCCAGTACTTC
NA	TRBV5-1	NA	TRBJ2-1	16	CASSEDQRQPYNEQFF	TGCGCCAGCAGCGAGGACCAGCGTCAACCTTACAATGAGCAGTTCTTC
many	TRBV24-1	TRBD1	TRBJ2-5	16	CATSDPLGTGGETQYF	TGTGCCACCAGTGATCCCTTAGGGACAGGGGGAGAGACCCAGTACTTC
NA	TRBV2	NA	TRBJ2-1	14	CASGRRAVYNEQFF	TGTGCCAGCGGGAGGCGAGCCGTCTACAATGAGCAGTTCTTC
NA	TRBV6-6	NA	TRBJ2-3	12	CASRDSTDTQYF	TGTGCCAGTCGTGACAGCACAGATACGCAGTATTTT
NA	TRBV12-3/TRBV12-4	NA	TRBJ1-4	11	CASAFNEKLFF	TGTGCCAGCGCCTTTAATGAAAAACTGTTTTTT
few	TRBV5-5	TRBD2	TRBJ2-1	17	CASNSLLAERSYNEQFF	TGTGCCAGCAATAGCCTTCTAGCGGAACGGTCCTACAATGAGCAGTTCTTC
few	TRBV4-1	NA	TRBJ2-7	14	CASSPPDSLYEQYF	TGCGCCAGCAGCCCCCCTGACAGCCTCTACGAGCAGTACTTC
NA	TRBV12-3/TRBV12-4	TRBD2	TRBJ2-1	12	CASSLLAGDTFF	TGTGCCAGCAGCCTCCTAGCGGGAGATACGTTCTTC
few	TRBV6-1	TRBD1	TRBJ1-5	16	CASAPKGGQSNQPQHF	TGTGCCAGCGCCCCTAAAGGGGGACAGAGCAATCAGCCCCAGCATTTT
few	TRBV6-1	TRBD1	TRBJ2-2	16	CASSELARGLTGELFF	TGTGCCAGCAGTGAATTGGCGAGGGGGCTCACCGGGGAGCTGTTTTTT
NA	TRBV7-9	TRBD1	TRBJ2-7	16	CASSSLRGQGAGEQYF	TGTGCCAGCAGCTCCCTTAGGGGACAGGGGGCAGGCGAGCAGTACTTC
few	TRBV5-1	NA	TRBJ2-7	13	CASGRQETYEQYF	TGCGCAAGCGGTCGGCAGGAGACCTACGAGCAGTACTTC
NA	TRBV30	NA	TRBJ1-3	12	CAWRGSGNTIYF	TGTGCCTGGAGGGGGAGTGGAAACACCATATATTTT
few	TRBV7-3	NA	TRBJ2-2	13	CASSFPGSGGLFF	TGTGCCAGCAGCTTCCCTGGGAGCGGCGGGCTGTTTTTT
NA	TRBV24-1	NA	TRBJ1-1	12	CATSEEGQGAFF	TGTGCCACCAGTGAGGAGGGACAAGGCGCTTTCTTT
few	TRBV5-1	TRBD2	TRBJ2-7	15	CASSFSASGNYEQYF	TGCGCCAGCAGCTTTTCGGCTAGCGGGAACTACGAGCAGTACTTC
NA	TRBV27	NA	TRBJ1-6	13	CASSRTGSGALHF	TGTGCCAGCAGCCGCACAGGGTCGGGAGCCCTCCACTTT
few	TRBV6-5	NA	TRBJ1-5	13	CASSYSGEQPQHF	TGTGCCAGCAGTTACAGTGGGGAACAGCCCCAGCATTTT
NA	TRBV9	NA	TRBJ2-7	15	CASSVGQANTYEQYF	TGTGCCAGCAGCGTAGGACAAGCCAATACCTACGAGCAGTACTTC
NA	TRBV2	TRBD1	TRBJ2-7	14	CASTVPGQGFEQYF	TGTGCCAGCACCGTTCCGGGACAGGGGTTCGAGCAGTACTTC
few	TRBV7-9	NA	TRBJ1-6	13	CASSPRGDSPLHF	TGTGCCAGCAGCCCCCGGGGCGATTCACCCCTCCACTTT
few	TRBV12-3/TRBV12-4	NA	TRBJ1-5	17	CASSLEGGGEHNQPQHF	TGTGCCAGCAGTTTAGAGGGCGGGGGAGAACACAATCAGCCCCAGCATTTT
few	TRBV6-2/TRBV6-3	NA	TRBJ1-2	14	CASSYGGRNYGYTF	TGTGCCAGCAGTTACGGGGGGCGAAACTATGGCTACACCTTC
few	TRBV12-3/TRBV12-4	NA	TRBJ2-1	12	CASSFSFHEQFF	TGTGCCAGCAGTTTTAGTTTCCATGAGCAGTTCTTC
few	TRBV28	TRBD2	TRBJ2-7	15	CASGSGRSKAYEQYF	TGTGCCAGCGGAAGCGGGAGGAGTAAAGCGTACGAGCAGTACTTC
NA	TRBV11-2	TRBD2	TRBJ2-7	15	CASSYTYGGTYEQYF	TGTGCCAGCAGCTACACCTACGGGGGGACCTACGAGCAGTACTTC
NA	TRBV24-1	NA	TRBJ2-1	12	CATSSALNEQFF	TGTGCCACCAGTTCCGCCCTCAATGAGCAGTTCTTC
few	TRBV6-1	NA	TRBJ2-7	15	CASSEGPGSSYEQYF	TGTGCCAGCAGTGAAGGTCCGGGGAGCTCCTACGAGCAGTACTTC
NA	TRBV11-2	NA	TRBJ1-2	15	CASSFTGNPRYGYTF	TGTGCCAGCAGCTTCACAGGGAACCCCCGCTATGGCTACACCTTC
NA	TRBV30	NA	TRBJ2-7	12	CAWSYTSYEQYF	TGTGCCTGGAGTTACACCTCCTACGAGCAGTACTTC